A single sample is the source of the 8 T cell receptor beta chains below, sequenced in a study of shared clonotypes between healthy human individuals (dated by TCRdb to 2019 to 2021). Receptor amplification or capture employed the immunoSEQ multiplex PCR assay. Held by TCRdb, this immuneACCESS table contains in-frame sequences only and omits some clones. Under half of the omission traces to an unresolved V gene where checked; the cause of the rest is unknown. This sample is represented by some 1.5 million clones; roughly 96% of them were singletons. The ten largest clones take up 1.2% of the sample. Sequenced input: naive CD4+ T cells sorted from blood. The cell subset or site label on this specimen signifies: CD45RA+ positively selected. Receptors originate from a man aged 25 to 40 in good health.

This clone has a single count. The genes are TRBV2 and TRBJ1-5, with 9 bases lining up with TRBD1. Trimming at V came to 7 bases and at J to 4 bases, leaving 2 bases not matched to a gene. The CDR3 is made up of 13 amino acids. Germline-derived CDR1 and CDR2 are SNHLY and FYNNEI. This CDR3 reads CASTTGGNQPQHF. The CDR3 DNA follows: TGTGCCAGCACGACAGGGGGTAATCAGCCCCAGCATTTT.

The chain carries TRBV5-6 and TRBJ2-7; possibly TRBD2 for D (5 bases). This CDR3 is 16 amino acids long. CDR1 SGHDT and CDR2 YYEEEE come from the germline V gene. V gave up 2 bases and J gave up 4 bases, with 19 bases separating them. The CDR3, as DNA: TGTGCCAGCAGCTTCAGATCCGGGGTCGCCATTTACGAGCAGTACTTC. Residues: CASSFRSGVAIYEQYF.

The chain couples TRBV2 to TRBJ2-5; TRBD2 matches at 7 bases. The germline V gene has CDR1 SNHLY and CDR2 FYNNEI. J lost 5 bases, V lost 7 bases, and 10 bases had no gene match. This CDR3 has 14 amino acids. CDR3 DNA: TGTGCCAGCACCCGGGACGGGAGGAGGGAGACCCAGTACTTC. It yields the protein CASTRDGRRETQYF.

CDR3 sequence reads: CASSGTGTGQNIQYF. The DNA of the CDR3 is TGCGCCAGCAGCGGAACCGGGACGGGACAAAACATTCAGTACTTC. The chain links TRBV5-1 to TRBJ2-4; possibly TRBD1 or TRBD2 for D (5 bases each). The CDR3 covers 15 residues. V was trimmed by 4 bases and J by 5 bases, leaving 16 bases between them. CDR1 is SGHRS, CDR2 YFSETQ, per germline.

V gene TRBV6-5 combines with J gene TRBJ1-5, with D unresolved. The CDR3 totals 14 residues. CDR1 and CDR2 (germline): MNHEY, SVGAGI. Trimming stripped 2 bases from V and 6 bases from J, with 11 bases between. CDR3 residues: CASSYEELSQPQHF. The DNA of the CDR3 is TGTGCCAGCAGTTACGAAGAACTGAGTCAGCCCCAGCATTTT.

This chain links TRBV5-4 with TRBJ1-1; TRBD1 might be the D (5 bases). The CDR3 runs to 14 residues. Germline values: CDR1 SGHNT, CDR2 YYREEE (reference sequence). Trimming left V 0 bases short and J 5 bases short, with 11 bases between. The DNA of the CDR3 is TGTGCCAGCAGCTTGGATTCCAGGGAAACTGAAGCTTTCTTT. It encodes CASSLDSRETEAFF.

This clone was counted a single time. Distinct nucleotide sequences in the sample also encode this CDR3. The J gene is TRBJ2-3, the V gene TRBV9, with D uncertain. Germline V lookup: CDR1 SGDLS, CDR2 YYNGEE. Trimming pared 1 base from V and 3 bases from J, leaving 9 bases between. The length of the CDR3 is 14 residues. The CDR3 here is CASSVRTGTDTQYF. As DNA, the CDR3 is TGTGCCAGCAGCGTACGGACCGGGACAGATACGCAGTATTTT. The variable domain in full, with the rest retrieved from reference TRBV9 and TRBJ2-3, is DSGVTQTPKHLITATGQRVTLRCSPRSGDLSVYWYQQSLDQGLQFLIQYYNGEERAKGNILERFSAQQFPDLHSELNLSSLELGDSALYFCASSVRTGTDTQYFGPGTRLTVL.

The genes are TRBV2 and TRBJ2-7, with D perhaps matching TRBD2 (10 bases). The CDR3 loop spans 19 amino acids. V was pared by 6 bases and J by 7 bases, with 34 bases between. Germline values: CDR1 SNHLY, CDR2 FYNNEI. The CDR3 protein is CASSTGGASSGRPALEQYF. CDR3 DNA sequence: TGTGCCAGCAGCACAGGGGGCGCGAGTAGCGGGAGGCCCGCTTTGGAGCAGTACTTC.